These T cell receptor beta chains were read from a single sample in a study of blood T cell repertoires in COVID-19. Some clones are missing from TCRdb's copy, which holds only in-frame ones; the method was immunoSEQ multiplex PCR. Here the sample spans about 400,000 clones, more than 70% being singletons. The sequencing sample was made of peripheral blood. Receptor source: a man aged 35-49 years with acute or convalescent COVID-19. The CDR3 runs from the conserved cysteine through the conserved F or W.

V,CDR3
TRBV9,CASSIQGGNTEAFF
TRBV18,CASSLQGRSNQPQHF
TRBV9,CASSPQTGYHEQFF
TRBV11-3,CASSRRLATETYEQYF
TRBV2,CASSRVFSPLHF
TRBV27,CASSPDRGWSSGYTF
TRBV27,CASSSVADRGNGYTF
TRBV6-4,CASSDKGQGENSPLHF
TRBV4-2,CASSPEGGRDYEQYF
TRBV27,CASSPGLMVEQYF
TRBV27,CASSLVQGVGTGELFF
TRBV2,CASSTAAYNEQFF
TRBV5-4,CASSYGLLTSYNSPLHF
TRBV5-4,CASSRREETQYF
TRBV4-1,CASSPLVLAGGDTQYF
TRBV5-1,CASRSGTGNGYTF
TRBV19,CASKKESGLEEPQHF
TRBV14,CASSQDRSGSPLHF
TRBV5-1,CASSARQGTGNTEAFF
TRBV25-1,CASSHTGVAGVEEQYF
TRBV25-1,CASSVSGTGGRETQYF
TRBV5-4,CASSLTAGDNEQYF
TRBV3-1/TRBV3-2,CASSRGLKDEQYF
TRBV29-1,CSALDSPYNSPLHF
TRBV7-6,CASSLVLERSSYNEQFF
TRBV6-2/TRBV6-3,CASSYPRTGDYTF
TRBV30,CAWMRESTEAFF
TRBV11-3,CASSQREDRNTIYF
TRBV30,CAWSTPQSSSYNEQFF
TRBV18,CASSTGQGLNTEAFF
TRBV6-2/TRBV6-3,CASRPSGTGQGSTEAFF
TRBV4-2,CASSQERGGNGYTF
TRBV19,CASSSGNRGDSNQPQHF
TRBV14,CASSPDRASTDTQYF
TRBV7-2,CASSLGGGVGGNQPQHF
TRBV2,CASRLTSGTSPDTQYF
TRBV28,CASSLGTDGYEQYF